The source of this TCR beta chain is a study of cytomegalovirus exposure and HLA in healthy donors. The CDR3 runs to 14 residues. CDR1 is LNHNV and CDR2 is YYDKDF in the germline V gene (reference sequence). Trimming removed 2 bases from V and 5 bases from J; junction bases left unmatched: 5. Study-wide findings and caveats: Common viral pathogens seemed, in a later analysis, to connect with several of the most significant clusters. Later analysis reportedly placed an Asian-associated ancestry cluster below the roughly 680-donor mean in N-insertions.

A multiplex PCR was run with 60 Vbeta primers and 13 Jbeta primers. The protocol was immunoSEQ multiplex PCR, while the TCRdb copy is restricted to in-frame clones and leaves out a portion. The sample has roughly 70,000 clones; around 76% are singletons. Regarding this clone: Its antigen is currently unknown.

The source is a man in his forties or fifties in good health and CMV-seronegative. The chain is built from TRBV15 and TRBJ2-7, with 8 nucleotides matching TRBD1. The sequenced material came from PBMCs. This CDR3 is CATSRNPTGDEQYF. CDR3 nucleotide sequence: TGTGCCACCAGCAGAAACCCGACAGGGGACGAGCAGTACTTC. Drawing the rest from reference TRBV15 and TRBJ2-7, the complete variable domain is DAMVIQNPRYQVTQFGKPVTLSCSQTLNHNVMYWYQQKSSQAPKLLFHYYDKDFNNEADTPDNFQSRRPNTSFCFLDIRSPGLGDTAMYLCATSRNPTGDEQYFGPGTRLTVT.